This T cell receptor (beta chain) derives from a study of T cell changes during pregnancy in multiple sclerosis. Clones were read by immunoSEQ multiplex PCR, and TCRdb kept only the in-frame ones, dropping some. The sample comprises roughly 68,000 clones, roughly 94% of which are singletons, and 1.1% to 1.5% rests with the top ten. V was clipped by 1 base and J by 6 bases; unmatched bases: 5. The CDR3 covers 14 residues. The V gene's germline CDR1 is MGHRA and CDR2 YSYEKL. The chain combines TRBV4-1 with TRBJ1-1; 7 bases agree with TRBD1. The TCR originated in a female donor in good health, enrolled as a control in a pregnancy study. Sequenced material: peripheral blood, taken in the second trimester of pregnancy. The CDR3 coding sequence is TGCGCCAGCAGCCAAGTTACAGGGGTGGCTGAAGCTTTCTTT. It is translated as CASSQVTGVAEAFF.